This T cell receptor (beta chain) was sequenced during a study of T-cell reconstitution after alpha-beta-depleted transplantation in children. Study conclusions and caveats: One year post-transplant, T-cell counts and diversity were largely derived from T cells produced anew. The high TCRbeta diversity at day 60 in some patients came from surviving recipient T cells and thymic progenitors. Approximately two months post-transplant, alpha-beta T cells reportedly originated from several hundred expanded graft clones.

Germline values: CDR1 MNHEY, CDR2 SVGAGI. There are 14 residues in the CDR3. V was trimmed by 0 bases and J by 0 bases, leaving 6 bases between them. This clonotype has only a few counts. Antigen unknown. Researchers prepared the TCRbeta library using unique molecular identifiers, the study reports. One entry per CDR3 protein results from TCRdb running MiXCR on the PCR reads. The sample lists around 25,000 distinct CDR3 sequences, 15% to 20% occurring once. The receptor comes from a male patient aged 2-10 years who had a stem cell transplant for acute lymphoblastic leukemia, so the T cells may come from the graft donor. This chain connects TRBV6-5 to TRBJ2-7; maybe TRBD1 (5 bases). This material consisted of PBMCs, mostly from graft donor cells, taken 60 days after TCRalphabeta/CD19-depleted stem cell transplant. CDR3 amino acids: CASSYSGHSYEQYF. DNA for the CDR3: TGTGCCAGCAGTTACTCCGGACACTCCTACGAGCAGTACTTC.